The text below deals with one T cell receptor (beta chain). The data derive from a study of blood T cell repertoires in COVID-19. Study context: Whether acute or convalescent, the COVID-19 samples came from the United States, Italy and Spain. Sample material is recorded as cDNA or gDNA derived from T cells, B-cell-depleted T cells, or PBMCs.

The CDR3 is made up of 15 amino acids. Germline-derived CDR1 and CDR2 are LGHDT and YNNKEL (reference sequence). V was clipped by 1 base and J by 3 bases, with 9 bases between them. In the study's own analysis: Amplification with reference gene primers provided the estimates of nucleated cell counts. Data came from immunoSEQ multiplex PCR; TCRdb stores just in-frame clones and leaves some out. V and J calls and clone size are given by that table; D and trimming were obtained from the DNA. The table shows about 130,000 clones, with approximately 80% occurring only once. The TCR was taken from a man aged 80 or over with acute or convalescent COVID-19. Material for sequencing was peripheral blood. The rearrangement links TRBV3-1 (or the pseudogene TRBV3-2) to TRBJ1-4; possibly TRBD1 for D (6 bases). Here the CDR3 reads CASSQATGSNEKLFF. The CDR3 DNA follows: TGTGCCAGCAGCCAAGCCACAGGGTCTAATGAAAAACTGTTTTTT.